Presented here are 17 T cell receptor beta chains from one specimen sequenced in a study of CD8 T cells in Susac syndrome. An input of 0.5 to 1 ug of RNA was subjected to reverse transcription using random hexamers. In TCRdb, the immunoSEQ multiplex PCR reads were re-called with MiXCR into one record per CDR3 protein. The sample has 65,000 to 95,000 distinct CDR3 sequences; approximately 95% are singletons. The sample taken for sequencing was CD8+ T cells from PBMCs. The source is a human donor with Susac syndrome.

The chain couples TRBV5-6 to TRBJ2-6; no clear D. V was shortened by 4 bases and J by 4 bases, with 3 bases between the two germline ends. This CDR3 is 12 amino acids long. Germline CDR1 SGHDT, CDR2 YYEEEE. Here the CDR3 DNA reads TGTGCCAGCAGCCCCGGGGCCAACGTCCTGACTTTC. Translated: CASSPGANVLTF. Looking up the rest from reference TRBV5-6 and TRBJ2-6 gives the full variable domain: DAGVTQSPTHLIKTRGQQVTLRCSPKSGHDTVSWYQQALGQGPQFIFQYYEEEERQRGNFPDRFSGHQFPNYSSELNVNALLLGDSALYLCASSPGANVLTFGAGSRLTVL.

This sequence joins TRBV3-1 and TRBJ2-4, with D perhaps matching TRBD1 or TRBD2 (6 bases each). Germline V gene data show CDR1 as LGHDT and CDR2 as YNNKEL (reference sequence). Trimming took off 1 base at V and 11 bases at J, with 18 bases between the two ends. CDR3 length equals 15 residues. This chain's CDR3 is CASSQGYGGLFFQYF. The CDR3 coding sequence is TGTGCCAGCAGCCAAGGGTATGGGGGGCTCTTCTTTCAGTACTTC. Combining the CDR3 with reference TRBV3-1 and TRBJ2-4 gives the whole variable domain DTAVSQTPKYLVTQMGNDKSIKCEQNLGHDTMYWYKQDSKKFLKIMFSYNNKELIINETVPNRFSPKSPDKAHLNLHINSLELGDSAVYFCASSQGYGGLFFQYFGAGTRLSVL.

The V call is TRBV7-2, the J call TRBJ2-3; TRBD2 aligns across 11 bases. The CDR3 covers 17 residues. Trimming removed 6 bases from V and 4 bases from J; junction bases left unmatched: 12. The germline V gene has CDR1 SGHTA and CDR2 FQGNSA. The CDR3 loop reads CASSSPLAGGPSDTQYF. CDR3 nucleotide sequence: TGTGCCAGCAGTTCCCCGTTAGCGGGAGGGCCATCAGATACGCAGTATTTT.

V gene TRBV13 combines with J gene TRBJ2-3; no clear D gene. The CDR3 runs 14 residues. The V and J ends lost 4 bases and 5 bases respectively, with 13 bases between them. Germline CDR1 reads PRHDT; CDR2 reads FYEKMQ (reference sequence). The CDR3 region is CASSSLPTGDTQYF. The CDR3 region has the DNA TGTGCCAGCAGCTCCCTCCCGACTGGAGATACGCAGTATTTT.

The chain has TRBV20-1 and TRBJ2-1; TRBD2 matches 8 bases. V lost 3 bases and J lost 7; bases outside the gene matches: 14. CDR1 DFQATT and CDR2 SNEGSKA come from the germline V gene (reference sequence). The CDR3 has 16 residues. The CDR3 DNA reads TGCAGTGCTAGGGCACCACTAGCGGACGACTGGAATGAGCAGTTCTTC. This gives the protein CSARAPLADDWNEQFF.

This clonotype was seen a few times. The chain is built from TRBV19 and TRBJ2-1; 9 bases are shared with TRBD2. V shed 8 bases and J 3 bases; nucleotides not matched to a gene: 5. The CDR3 covers 14 residues. The germline V gene encodes CDR1 LNHDA and CDR2 SQIVND (reference sequence). The CDR3 bases are TGTGCCAGTTCGGCGGGAGGGTTCTACAATGAGCAGTTCTTC. Its translation is CASSAGGFYNEQFF.

The chain links TRBV7-9 to TRBJ2-7; 7 nucleotides align to TRBD1. Looked up from germline, CDR1 is SEHNR and CDR2 is FQNEAQ (reference sequence). CDR3 size: 14 residues. V shed 3 bases, J shed 2 bases, and the junction held 4 bases outside the gene matches. The DNA of the CDR3 is TGTGCCAGCAGCTTCCGGGACAGAGCCTACGAGCAGTACTTC. This translates into CASSFRDRAYEQYF.

This clonotype was seen once. The J gene is TRBJ1-1, the V gene TRBV7-8; the D is unclear. The CDR3 runs 17 residues. From germline, CDR1 is SGHVS and CDR2 FQNEAQ. Trimming pared 2 bases from V and 0 bases from J, leaving 16 bases between. The CDR3 nucleotides read TGTGCCAGCAGCTTATTCCGCCAGCCTCTCATGAACACTGAAGCTTTCTTT. It translates to CASSLFRQPLMNTEAFF.

J is TRBJ2-4 and V is TRBV7-8; no reliable D call. In germline, CDR1 is SGHVS, CDR2 FQNEAQ. This CDR3 is 19 amino acids long. Between the trimmed V and J ends, which lost 1 base and 0 bases, there was a span of 19 bases. The CDR3 DNA reads as TGTGCCAGCAGCTTAGAGTTCGGGCCCTCTATCTTAGCCAAAAACATTCAGTACTTC. Its protein is CASSLEFGPSILAKNIQYF.

This sequence joins TRBV2 and TRBJ2-1; no firm D call. Germline values: CDR1 SNHLY, CDR2 FYNNEI. Trimming took off 7 bases at V and 6 bases at J, with 13 bases between the two ends. The CDR3 sequence is 13 residues long. CDR3 nucleotide sequence: TGTGCCAGCACCCTATCCTATGGCAATGAGCAGTTCTTC. Translated: CASTLSYGNEQFF. Variable domain in full (rest from reference TRBV2 and TRBJ2-1): EPEVTQTPSHQVTQMGQEVILRCVPISNHLYFYWYRQILGQKVEFLVSFYNNEISEKSEIFDDQFSVERPDGSNFTLKIRSTKLEDSAMYFCASTLSYGNEQFFGPGTRLTVL.

This chain connects TRBV4-2 to TRBJ2-1, with 10 bases matching TRBD2. The CDR3 runs to 16 residues. Germline assignment: CDR1 LGHNA and CDR2 YNFKEQ. After removal of 0 bases from V and 8 bases from J, the junction contained 7 bases not matched to a gene. CDR3 loop: CASSQDPSGRYDEQFF. For the CDR3, the DNA is TGTGCCAGCAGCCAAGACCCTAGCGGGAGATACGATGAGCAGTTCTTC.

This clonotype has just one count. This chain connects TRBV29-1 to TRBJ2-1, with TRBD2 matching 12 bases. Per the germline V gene, CDR1 is SQVTM and CDR2 is ANQGSEA. V dropped 6 bases and J dropped 10; count of bases not matched to a gene: 7. The CDR3 sequence is 13 residues long. The CDR3 sequence is CSVSSGGAEEQFF. The CDR3 region has the DNA TGCAGCGTCTCTAGCGGGGGGGCGGAGGAGCAGTTCTTC.

The chain uses TRBV6-5 and TRBJ2-1; D call uncertain. V was clipped by 2 bases and J by 6 bases, with 8 bases between them. The CDR3 covers 13 residues. The germline V gene has CDR1 MNHEY and CDR2 SVGAGI. The DNA of the CDR3 is TGTGCCAGCAGTTACGGGGTGGGCAATGAGCAGTTCTTC. Its protein product is CASSYGVGNEQFF.

The chain joins TRBV7-2 to TRBJ2-3; D may be TRBD2 (5 bases). The CDR3 spans 14 residues. Trimming removed 7 bases at V and 2 bases at J, with 13 bases between. Germline V lookup: CDR1 SGHTA, CDR2 FQGNSA. The CDR3 DNA reads TGTGCCAGCACGGGTCTAGCAGACACAGATACGCAGTATTTT. Residues: CASTGLADTDTQYF.

V is TRBV27 and J is TRBJ2-5; D may correspond to TRBD1 or TRBD2 (5 bases each). V shed 0 bases and J shed 1 base, with 9 bases lying between them. Germline CDR1 and CDR2: MNHEY and SMNVEV (reference sequence). The CDR3 covers 15 residues. CDR3 amino acids: CASSLSPGPQETQYF. DNA for the CDR3: TGTGCCAGCAGTTTATCACCGGGACCCCAAGAGACCCAGTACTTC.

This rearrangement joins TRBV7-9 to TRBJ2-1, with D possibly TRBD2 on 6 matching bases. V was shortened by 1 base and J by 4 bases, with 14 bases between the two germline ends. Germline V gene lookup returns CDR1 SEHNR and CDR2 FQNEAQ (reference sequence). CDR3 length: 16 residues. This CDR3 reads CASSLVAGSPYNEQFF. The CDR3 DNA reads TGTGCCAGCAGCTTAGTGGCGGGGAGCCCTTACAATGAGCAGTTCTTC.

The rearrangement uses TRBV20-1 and TRBJ1-1, with a tentative D call TRBD1 (6 bases). This CDR3 is built from 13 residues. With 6 bases removed from V and 0 bases from J, the gap between germline ends came to 11 bases. Looked up from germline, CDR1 is DFQATT and CDR2 is SNEGSKA (reference sequence). Here the CDR3 DNA reads TGCAGTGCCAAGGGGGAATTGAACACTGAAGCTTTCTTT. Translating it yields CSAKGELNTEAFF.